This TCR beta chain was sequenced for a study of blood T cell repertoires in COVID-19. Across the whole study: From the United States, Italy and Spain came samples of acute and convalescent COVID-19. Sample material is recorded as cDNA or gDNA derived from T cells, B-cell-depleted T cells, or PBMCs.

As originally analysed: Quantification of nucleated cells was approximated via reference gene primer amplification. The assay was immunoSEQ multiplex PCR, and TCRdb's table has in-frame clones only and misses some. D and trimming were read from the DNA, whereas the V and J calls and clone size are those reported in that table. The sample shows over 200,000 clones, roughly 83% of them seen only once. Germline CDR1 and CDR2: MNHEY and SMNVEV (reference sequence). The CDR3 consists of 12 residues. Unmatched junction bases numbered 8, after V lost 8 bases and J lost 8 bases. The sequenced sample was peripheral blood. The clonotype was recovered from a man between 35 and 55 years old with acute or convalescent COVID-19. The rearrangement joins TRBV27 to TRBJ1-2; 7 nucleotides line up with TRBD1. The CDR3 nucleotides are TGTGCCAGCTCGACAGGGCTTGGAGGCTACACCTTC. It is translated as CASSTGLGGYTF.